The present T cell receptor beta chain was sequenced within a study of blood T cell repertoires in COVID-19. Study context: PBMCs, B-cell-depleted T cells, or T cells provided the cDNA or gDNA that made up the material.

The CDR3 loop spans 15 amino acids. CDR1 is SGDLS, CDR2 YYNGEE, per germline. V gave up 0 bases and J gave up 5 bases, with 14 bases separating them. Per the authors' pipeline: Quantification of nucleated cells was approximated via reference gene primer amplification. Clones were sequenced by immunoSEQ multiplex PCR, and TCRdb holds only the in-frame ones, with some missing. For V, J and clone size, that table is used; D and trimming come from the DNA. Of approximately 82,000 clones listed, around four fifths are singletons. V usage is TRBV9 and J usage is TRBJ1-1; D remains ambiguous. The TCR comes from a woman aged 60-75 years with acute or convalescent COVID-19. Sequencing was carried out using peripheral blood. CDR3 DNA sequence: TGTGCCAGCAGCGTAGTTGGCGGCGGGTGGACTGAAGCTTTCTTT. This codes for CASSVVGGGWTEAFF. Variable domain in full (rest from reference TRBV9 and TRBJ1-1): DSGVTQTPKHLITATGQRVTLRCSPRSGDLSVYWYQQSLDQGLQFLIQYYNGEERAKGNILERFSAQQFPDLHSELNLSSLELGDSALYFCASSVVGGGWTEAFFGQGTRLTVV.